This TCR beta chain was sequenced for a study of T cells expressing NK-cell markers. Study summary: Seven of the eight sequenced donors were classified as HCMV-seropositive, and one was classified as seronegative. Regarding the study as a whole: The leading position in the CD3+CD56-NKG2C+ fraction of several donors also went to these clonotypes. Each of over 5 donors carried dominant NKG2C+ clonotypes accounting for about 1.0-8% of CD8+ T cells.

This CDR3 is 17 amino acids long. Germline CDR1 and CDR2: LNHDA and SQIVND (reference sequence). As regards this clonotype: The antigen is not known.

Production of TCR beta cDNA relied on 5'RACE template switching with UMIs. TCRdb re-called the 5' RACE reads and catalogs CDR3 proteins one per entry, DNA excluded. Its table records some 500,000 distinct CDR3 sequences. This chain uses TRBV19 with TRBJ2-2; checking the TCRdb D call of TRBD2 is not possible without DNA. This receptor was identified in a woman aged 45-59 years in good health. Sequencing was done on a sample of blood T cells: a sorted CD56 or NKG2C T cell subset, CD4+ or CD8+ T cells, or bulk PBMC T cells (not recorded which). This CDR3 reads CASKGLAGAANTGELFF.